Listed below are T cell receptor beta chains from one sample, sequenced in a study of T cell responses to AZD1222 COVID-19 vaccine. Measured with immunoSEQ multiplex PCR; TCRdb has only the in-frame clones, and not every one. The table has more than 45,000 clones, around 85% seen once. This material consisted of peripheral blood, taken on day 0 of AZD1222 vaccination. The receptors shown here come from an adult in good health. Each CDR3 is given with its conserved first and last residue. The D gene is left open where the match is weak. Clone size is shown for a subset of rows, as once, few, many or a class of expanded clone.

cdr3_aa	cdr3_nt	j_call	d_call	clone_size	v_call
CASSQDVKGEAFF	TGCGCCAGCAGCCAAGATGTAAAGGGTGAAGCTTTCTTT	TRBJ1-1	-	-	TRBV4-3
CASRTGRDTEAFF	TGTGCCAGCAGAACAGGGAGGGACACTGAAGCTTTCTTT	TRBJ1-1	-	-	TRBV6-6
CASSEQGRNTEAFF	TGCGCCAGCAGTGAACAAGGACGAAACACTGAAGCTTTCTTT	TRBJ1-1	-	-	TRBV5-1
CASSLDRGRELFF	TGTGCCAGCAGCTTAGATAGAGGACGGGAGCTGTTTTTT	TRBJ2-2	-	-	TRBV11-2
CASRLDRGPDEKLFF	TGTGCCAGCAGGCTGGACAGGGGGCCGGATGAAAAACTGTTTTTT	TRBJ1-4	TRBD1	-	TRBV2
CASSKRGRGEAFF	TGTGCCAGCAGTAAAAGAGGGAGAGGTGAAGCTTTCTTT	TRBJ1-1	-	once	TRBV2
CASTGGGYEQYF	TGTGCCAGCACCGGCGGGGGATACGAGCAGTACTTC	TRBJ2-7	TRBD2	-	TRBV11-2
CASSPIAGGSSYEQYF	TGTGCCAGCAGTCCGATAGCGGGAGGGAGCTCCTACGAGCAGTACTTC	TRBJ2-7	TRBD2	-	TRBV27
CASSSRGGTDTQYF	TGTGCCAGTAGTAGCAGGGGGGGCACAGATACGCAGTATTTT	TRBJ2-3	-	-	TRBV19
CACTGTGRTGELFF	TGTGCCTGCACCGGGACAGGGCGCACCGGGGAGCTGTTTTTT	TRBJ2-2	TRBD1	-	TRBV19
CASSVLGSGANVLTF	TGTGCCAGCAGTGTTCTGGGAAGTGGGGCCAACGTCCTGACTTTC	TRBJ2-6	-	-	TRBV2
CASSHARNYGYTF	TGTGCCAGCAGCCACGCACGAAACTATGGCTACACCTTC	TRBJ1-2	-	-	TRBV14
CASNRGGGTYEQYF	TGTGCCAGTAACCGAGGGGGAGGGACCTACGAGCAGTACTTC	TRBJ2-7	-	-	TRBV19
CASSGRDGFSYEQYF	TGTGCCAGTAGCGGCCGGGACGGCTTCTCCTACGAGCAGTACTTC	TRBJ2-7	-	-	TRBV19
CASSLVNLVYEQYF	TGTGCCAGCAGTTTAGTGAACTTAGTCTACGAGCAGTACTTC	TRBJ2-7	-	-	TRBV28
CASSPPWGSYEQYF	TGTGCCAGCTCACCACCTTGGGGCTCCTACGAGCAGTACTTC	TRBJ2-7	-	-	TRBV18
CASNGGGQPQHF	TGTGCCAGTAATGGGGGGGGACAGCCCCAGCATTTT	TRBJ1-5	-	-	TRBV19